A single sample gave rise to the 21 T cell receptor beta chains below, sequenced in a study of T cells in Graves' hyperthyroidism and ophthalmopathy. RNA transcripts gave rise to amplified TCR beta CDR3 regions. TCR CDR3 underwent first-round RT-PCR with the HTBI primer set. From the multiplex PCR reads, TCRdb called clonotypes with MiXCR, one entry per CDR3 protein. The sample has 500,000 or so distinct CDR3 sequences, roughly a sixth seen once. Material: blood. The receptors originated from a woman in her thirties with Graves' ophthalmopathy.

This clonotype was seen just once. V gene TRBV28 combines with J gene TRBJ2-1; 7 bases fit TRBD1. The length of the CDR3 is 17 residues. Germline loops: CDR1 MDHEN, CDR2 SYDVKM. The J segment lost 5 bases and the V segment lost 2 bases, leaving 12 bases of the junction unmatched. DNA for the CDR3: TGTGCCAGCAGTTTAGTTCAACCGGGACAGTTACACAATGAGCAGTTCTTC. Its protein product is CASSLVQPGQLHNEQFF.

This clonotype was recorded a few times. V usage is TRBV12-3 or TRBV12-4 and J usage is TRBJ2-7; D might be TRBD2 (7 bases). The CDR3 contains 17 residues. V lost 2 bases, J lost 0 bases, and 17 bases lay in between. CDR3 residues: CASSLRGGLGSSYEQYF. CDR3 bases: TGTGCCAGCAGTTTAAGGGGGGGACTGGGAAGCTCCTACGAGCAGTACTTC.

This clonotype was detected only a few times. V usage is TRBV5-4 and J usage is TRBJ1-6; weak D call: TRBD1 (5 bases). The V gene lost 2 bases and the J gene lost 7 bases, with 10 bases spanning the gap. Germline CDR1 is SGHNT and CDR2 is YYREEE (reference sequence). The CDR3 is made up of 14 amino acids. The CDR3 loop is CASSFRDANSPLHF. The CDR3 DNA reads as TGTGCCAGCAGCTTCCGGGACGCCAATTCACCCCTCCACTTT.

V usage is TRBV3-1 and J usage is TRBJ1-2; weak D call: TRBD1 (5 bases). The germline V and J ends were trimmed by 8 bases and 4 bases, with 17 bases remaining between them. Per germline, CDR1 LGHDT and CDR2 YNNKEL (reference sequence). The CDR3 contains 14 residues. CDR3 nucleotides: TGTGCCAGCCGGCCGGCAGGGATCGGCTATGGCTACACCTTC. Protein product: CASRPAGIGYGYTF.

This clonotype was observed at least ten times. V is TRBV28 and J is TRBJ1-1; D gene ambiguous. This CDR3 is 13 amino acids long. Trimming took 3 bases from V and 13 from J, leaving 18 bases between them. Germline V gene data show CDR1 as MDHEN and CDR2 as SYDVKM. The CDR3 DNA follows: TGTGCCAGCAGTTTCACTTCCCCCTTCGAGGGTTTCTTT. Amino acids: CASSFTSPFEGFF. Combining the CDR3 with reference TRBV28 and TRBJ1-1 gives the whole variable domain DVKVTQSSRYLVKRTGEKVFLECVQDMDHENMFWYRQDPGLGLRLIYFSYDVKMKEKGDIPEGYSVSREKKERFSLILESASTNQTSMYLCASSFTSPFEGFFGQGTRLTVV.

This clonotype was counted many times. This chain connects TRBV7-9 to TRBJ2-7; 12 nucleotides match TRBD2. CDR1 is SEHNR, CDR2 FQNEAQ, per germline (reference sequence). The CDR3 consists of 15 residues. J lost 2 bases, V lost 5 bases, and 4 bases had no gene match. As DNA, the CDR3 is TGTGCCAGCAGCCGACTAGCGGGAGCGACCTACGAGCAGTACTTC. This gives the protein CASSRLAGATYEQYF.

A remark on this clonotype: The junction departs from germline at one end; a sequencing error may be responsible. CDR3 region: CASSPTGNGEQYF. CDR3 coding DNA: TGCGCCAGCAGCCCTACAGGCAACGGCGAGCAGTACTTC. The V call is TRBV7-2, the J call TRBJ2-7; D perhaps matches TRBD1 (5 bases). The CDR3 loop spans 13 amino acids. In germline, CDR1 is SGHTA, CDR2 FQGNSA.

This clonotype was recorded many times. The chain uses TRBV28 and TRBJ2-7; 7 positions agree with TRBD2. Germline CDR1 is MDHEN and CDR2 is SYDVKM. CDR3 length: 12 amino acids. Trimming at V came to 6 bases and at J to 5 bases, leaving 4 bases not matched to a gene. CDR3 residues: CASSQSGDEQYF. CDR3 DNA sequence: TGTGCCAGCAGCCAAAGCGGGGACGAGCAGTACTTC. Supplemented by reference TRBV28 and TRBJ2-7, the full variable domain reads DVKVTQSSRYLVKRTGEKVFLECVQDMDHENMFWYRQDPGLGLRLIYFSYDVKMKEKGDIPEGYSVSREKKERFSLILESASTNQTSMYLCASSQSGDEQYFGPGTRLTVT.

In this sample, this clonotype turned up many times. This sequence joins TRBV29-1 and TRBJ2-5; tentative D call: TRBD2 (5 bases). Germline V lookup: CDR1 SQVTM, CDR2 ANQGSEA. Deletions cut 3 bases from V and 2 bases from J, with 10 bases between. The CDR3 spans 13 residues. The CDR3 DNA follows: TGCAGCGTTGAGTCGAGCGGACAAGAGACCCAGTACTTC. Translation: CSVESSGQETQYF.

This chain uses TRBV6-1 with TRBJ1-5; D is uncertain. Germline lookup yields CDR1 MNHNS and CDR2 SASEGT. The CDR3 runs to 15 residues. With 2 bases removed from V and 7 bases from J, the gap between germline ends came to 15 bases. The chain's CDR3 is CASSESVGGGQPQHF. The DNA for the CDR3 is TGTGCCAGCAGTGAATCTGTGGGTGGAGGACAGCCCCAGCATTTT.

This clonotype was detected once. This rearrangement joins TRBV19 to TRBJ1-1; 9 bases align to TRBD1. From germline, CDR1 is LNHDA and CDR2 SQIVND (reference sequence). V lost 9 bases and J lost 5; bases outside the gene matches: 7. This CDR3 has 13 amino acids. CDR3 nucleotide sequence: TGTGCCAGCCAGGACAGGGGCGCGACTGAAGCTTTCTTT. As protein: CASQDRGATEAFF. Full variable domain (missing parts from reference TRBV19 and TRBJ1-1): DGGITQSPKYLFRKEGQNVTLSCEQNLNHDAMYWYRQDPGQGLRLIYYSQIVNDFQKGDIAEGYSVSREKKESFPLTVTSAQKNPTAFYLCASQDRGATEAFFGQGTRLTVV.

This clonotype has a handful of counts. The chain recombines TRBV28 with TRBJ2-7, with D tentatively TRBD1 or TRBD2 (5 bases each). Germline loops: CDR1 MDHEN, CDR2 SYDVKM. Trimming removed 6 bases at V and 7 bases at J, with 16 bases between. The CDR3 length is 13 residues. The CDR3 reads CASRGTPAGEQYF. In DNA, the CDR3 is TGTGCCAGCAGGGGGACCCCCGCTGGAGAGCAGTACTTC.

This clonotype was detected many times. This chain's CDR3 is CASSLEWGDSYEQYF. CDR3 bases: TGTGCCAGCAGCTTAGAGTGGGGTGACTCCTACGAGCAGTACTTC. The chain uses TRBV7-2 and TRBJ2-7; D gene ambiguous. V lost 1 base to trimming and J lost 0 bases, with 10 bases between them. The CDR3 runs 15 residues. The germline V gene has CDR1 SGHTA and CDR2 FQGNSA.

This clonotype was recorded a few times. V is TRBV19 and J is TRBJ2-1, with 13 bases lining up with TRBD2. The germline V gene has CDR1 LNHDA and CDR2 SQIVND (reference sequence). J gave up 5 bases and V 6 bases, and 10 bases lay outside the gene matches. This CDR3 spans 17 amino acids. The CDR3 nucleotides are TGTGCCAGTAGGGGACCGGGACTAGCGGGATTTGACAATGAGCAGTTCTTC. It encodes CASRGPGLAGFDNEQFF. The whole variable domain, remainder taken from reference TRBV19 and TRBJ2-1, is DGGITQSPKYLFRKEGQNVTLSCEQNLNHDAMYWYRQDPGQGLRLIYYSQIVNDFQKGDIAEGYSVSREKKESFPLTVTSAQKNPTAFYLCASRGPGLAGFDNEQFFGPGTRLTVL.

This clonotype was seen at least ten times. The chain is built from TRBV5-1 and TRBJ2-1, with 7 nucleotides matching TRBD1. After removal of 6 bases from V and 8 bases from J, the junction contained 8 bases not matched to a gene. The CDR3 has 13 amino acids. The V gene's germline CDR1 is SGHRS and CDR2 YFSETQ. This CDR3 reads CASNTGEDDEQFF. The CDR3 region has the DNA TGCGCCAGCAACACAGGGGAAGACGATGAGCAGTTCTTC.

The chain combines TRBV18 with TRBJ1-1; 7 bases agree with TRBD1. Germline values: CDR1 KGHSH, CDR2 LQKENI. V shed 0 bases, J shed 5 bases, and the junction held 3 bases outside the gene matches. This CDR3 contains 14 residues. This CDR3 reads CASSPPAGGTEAFF. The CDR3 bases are TGTGCCAGCTCACCACCGGCAGGGGGGACTGAAGCTTTCTTT.

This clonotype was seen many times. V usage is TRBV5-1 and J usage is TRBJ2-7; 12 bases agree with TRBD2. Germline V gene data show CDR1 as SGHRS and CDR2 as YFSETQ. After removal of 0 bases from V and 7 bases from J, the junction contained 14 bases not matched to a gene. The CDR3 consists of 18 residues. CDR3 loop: CASSLGPSGRARGEEQYF. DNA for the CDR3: TGCGCCAGCAGCTTGGGCCCTAGCGGGAGGGCCCGGGGGGAAGAGCAGTACTTC.

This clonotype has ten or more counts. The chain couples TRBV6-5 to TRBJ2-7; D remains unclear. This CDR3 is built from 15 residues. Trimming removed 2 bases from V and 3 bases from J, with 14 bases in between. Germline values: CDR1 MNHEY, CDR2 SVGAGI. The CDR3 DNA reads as TGTGCCAGCAGTTACCTTAGAGGAAAACACTACGAGCAGTACTTC. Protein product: CASSYLRGKHYEQYF.

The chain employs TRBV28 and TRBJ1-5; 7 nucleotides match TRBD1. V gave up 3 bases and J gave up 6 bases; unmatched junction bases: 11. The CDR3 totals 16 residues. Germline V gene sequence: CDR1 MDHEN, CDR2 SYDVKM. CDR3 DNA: TGTGCCAGCAGTTTCGTCGTTTCACAGGGGAGTCAGCCCCAGCATTTT. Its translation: CASSFVVSQGSQPQHF.

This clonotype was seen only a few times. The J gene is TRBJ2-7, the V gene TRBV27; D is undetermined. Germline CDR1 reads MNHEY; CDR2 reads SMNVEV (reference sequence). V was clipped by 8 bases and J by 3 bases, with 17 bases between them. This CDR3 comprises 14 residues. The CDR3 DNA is TGTGCCAGCGGCAGACTCCCACTTAACTACGAGCAGTACTTC. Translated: CASGRLPLNYEQYF.

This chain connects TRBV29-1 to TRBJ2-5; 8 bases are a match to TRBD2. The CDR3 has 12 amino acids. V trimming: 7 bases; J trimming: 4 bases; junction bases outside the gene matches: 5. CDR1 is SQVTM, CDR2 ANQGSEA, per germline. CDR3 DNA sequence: TGCAGCGCCCTGACTAGCGCAGAGACCCAGTACTTC. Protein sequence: CSALTSAETQYF.